This TCR beta chain was sequenced for a study of long-term antiretroviral therapy in people with HIV (dated by TCRdb to about 2022). General notes on the study: The earliest samples were collected approximately a decade before the 2015 WHO recommendation for immediate ART, a period when ART was typically delayed until CD4 counts fell. Whether ART initiation and durable HIV suppression were associated with changes in peripheral blood TRB repertoire composition and diversity was tested in a retrospective serial study. The cohort contributed fewer than 200 cryopreserved PBMC samples from a few dozen adults with confirmed HIV infection, collected serially over a mean of around six years (range 1-12). About 35% of the 30 participants with HIV were female. No cross-contamination during QIAcube processing turned up in test extractions that ran a monoclonal T-cell line alongside approximately 35 polyclonal samples. Results the study describes overall, beyond this receptor: Because cell numbers in pre-ART samples were limited, unsorted PBMC were profiled instead of sorted CD4+ and CD8+ T cells. Inferences about post-ART repertoire changes are limited because no data were available on ART adherence, viral resistance or therapy changes. Narrower CDR3 length ranges were observed in HIV repertoires than in controls, and an antigen-experienced repertoire with only a slight naive shift after ART was suggested by the network structure. Expanded TRB clones identified before ART initiation dominated the repertoire across all time points, though the dominance fluctuated and decreased in many PLHIV after ART. Starting ART was linked to a significant rise in TRB diversity, yet even with long-term ART the diversity remained significantly lower than in transplant donor controls. Because PBMC availability was limited, only the TCR beta chain was sequenced, with no alpha chain pairing. Samples dated from about 2004 to 2018, and the ART regimens used may be less effective than current ones.

Comments on this clone: Its antigen is currently not known. At one end, the junction sequence differs from germline, possibly due to a read error.

Sequencing of the TRB variable region was done with the immunoSEQ hsTCRB v3.0 assay at survey level resolution. The target sequencing depth for TRB was roughly 35,000-50,000 T-cell genomes per sample. An Illumina MiSeq with a v3 150-cycle kit was used to sequence the pooled TRB libraries. Per the authors' processing: Analysis of repertoires was carried out in R inside a reproducible Nextflow workflow spanning QC, data transformation and analysis. LymphoSeq2, an R package for exploring AIRR-Seq data, was used to implement custom analyses. After excluding a handful of samples that yielded fewer than 5000 total TRB sequences, under 200 HIV repertoires remained for analysis. Among the roughly 200 retained HIV repertoires, approximately 59 were collected before ART initiation and approximately 130 after ART initiation. Repertoires were downsampled to 5000 TRB nucleotide sequences, with summary statistics averaged over 100 downsampling iterations. TRB sequences were retained for analysis only if CDR3 regions of at least seven amino acids were present. Diversity was assessed using a clonality score derived from Shannon entropy and using the Gini coefficient. In the repertoire networks, any two of the top 5000 CDR3 amino acid sequences were linked whenever the two sequences differed by an edit distance of one. For TRB CDR3 amino acid sequences, antigen specificity groups and MHC restriction were predicted with GLIPH2. CDR3 amino acid sequences were matched against VDJdb and McPAS-TCR to flag known CMV, EBV, HIV or tissue antigen associations. Pre-ART, post-ART and control groups were compared with Wilcoxon signed-rank tests and Holm-Bonferroni correction. TCRdb carries this immuneACCESS record with in-frame sequences only. Its versions omit some clonotypes, under half of them owing to an unresolved V gene in the studies checked, with the rest unexplained. V, J and clone size were drawn from that table, and D and trimming were deduced from the DNA. This sample is represented by roughly 16,000 clones; 65% to 85% of them were singletons. The top ten clones comprise 11% of the sample.

Participants were included only if at least one PBMC sample before ART initiation and at least two post-ART samples were available. Treatment was received in the United States of America by all participants with HIV. Cryopreserved samples of about 0.95-10 million PBMC were thawed and washed before DNA extraction. At the time of the earliest PBMC sample, participants with HIV were aged between roughly 20 and 60 years. Each participant contributed PBMC samples from 1-4 timepoints before ART initiation and 2-8 timepoints after ART initiation, with a median of 7 samples. Serial HIV viral load, CD4+ T-cell count, ART history and demographic data were obtained for every participant. Using a Qiagen kit on a QIAcube, genomic DNA was extracted from unsorted PBMC, with samples processed in batches of 12. The germline V gene encodes CDR1 MDHEN and CDR2 SYDVKM. Including the terminal cysteine and phenylalanine, the CDR3 comprises 9 residues. The entry retains the CDR3 DNA only, 27 bases that are in frame from base 1.

Here the chain combines TRBV28 and TRBJ2-3; TRBD2 could be the D gene, as 6 bases match. The source is a woman aged 40 to 49 with HIV. The material was unsorted PBMCs, obtained 2.3 years after starting antiretroviral therapy. Read as DNA, the sequence is TGTGCCAGCTCCCCGGGGGAACATTTT. Translation gives CASSPGEHF.